The present TCR beta chain was sequenced within a study of cytomegalovirus exposure and HLA in healthy donors. At the level of the study: An earlier analysis found some 100 million unique TCR beta sequences from around 180 million T cells.

As regards this clone: The antigen is undetermined.

J lost 1 base, V lost 5 bases, and 4 bases had no gene match. This CDR3 contains 14 residues. CDR1 SGHAT and CDR2 FQDESV come from the germline V gene (reference sequence). Overall study findings and caveats: Follow-up analysis later connected one missense variant in DCLRE1C with trimming of TCR beta V- and J-genes. It was only CMV serostatus that was available as immune exposure information.

It was healthy bone marrow donors who served as donors. Both 60 Vbeta primers and 13 Jbeta primers went into the PCR. TCRdb keeps only in-frame clones here, not all; method: immunoSEQ multiplex PCR. The table records over 150,000 clones, 82% of them present only once. The sample consisted of PBMCs. The receptor was derived from a man between 50 and 59 years old in good health and CMV-seropositive. This sequence joins TRBV11-1 and TRBJ1-1; 7 bases map to TRBD1. The CDR3 nucleotides read TGTGCCAGCAGCCTCGACAGGGCGAACACTGAAGCTTTCTTT. Translation gives CASSLDRANTEAFF.